This TCR beta chain was recorded in a study of cytomegalovirus exposure and HLA in healthy donors. Study at large: The approximately 710 first-cohort repertoires and the approximately 110 validation repertoires shared the same platform, a later analysis reported.

Some clones are missing from TCRdb's copy, which holds only in-frame ones; the method was immunoSEQ multiplex PCR. The data hold 200,000 or so clones, with 65% to 90% observed a single time. A remark on this clone: Its cognate antigen is unknown.

Regarding the study as a whole: Testing in vitro showed a few CMV-associated chains specific for CMV antigens. One later analysis, an examination of the approximately 130 validation repertoires, found that first-cohort TCR clusters tended to co-occur in them.

There are 14 residues in the CDR3. Germline-derived CDR1 and CDR2 are LNHDA and SQIVND (reference sequence). Trimming took 4 bases from V and 6 from J; bases not matched to a gene: 6. The chain has TRBV19 and TRBJ2-7, with TRBD2 matching over 10 bases. The clonotype was recovered from a woman younger than 45 in good health and CMV-seropositive. Sequenced material: PBMCs. The CDR3 coding sequence is TGTGCCAGTAGTAGGCAAGCGGGAGGGGGCGAGCAGTACTTC. This gives the protein CASSRQAGGGEQYF. Filled out from reference TRBV19 and TRBJ2-7, the complete variable domain reads DGGITQSPKYLFRKEGQNVTLSCEQNLNHDAMYWYRQDPGQGLRLIYYSQIVNDFQKGDIAEGYSVSREKKESFPLTVTSAQKNPTAFYLCASSRQAGGGEQYFGPGTRLTVT.